These T cell receptor beta chains were read from a single sample in a study of T cell changes during pregnancy in multiple sclerosis. The repertoire was sequenced with immunoSEQ multiplex PCR; TCRdb's copy has only in-frame clones and lacks some. The sample consists of about 61,000 clones, about 87% of them appearing once. Source: peripheral blood, taken in the first trimester of pregnancy. The origin of the receptors is a female donor in good health, enrolled as a control in a pregnancy study. Each CDR3 is given with its conserved first and last residue. A D gene is named only where the DNA matches it firmly. Part of the rows lack a size; the others show once, few, many or a class for expanded clones.

D: TRBD1; V: TRBV2; size: NA; J: TRBJ1-1; CDR3: CASSTTGGWTEAFF; DNA: TGTGCCAGCAGTACGACAGGGGGGTGGACTGAAGCTTTCTTT
D: NA; V: TRBV11-2; size: NA; J: TRBJ1-4; CDR3: CASSFEGHSNEKLFF; DNA: TGTGCCAGCAGCTTTGAGGGACACTCTAATGAAAAACTGTTTTTT
D: NA; V: TRBV7-8; size: NA; J: TRBJ2-4; CDR3: CASSLGGGGGGQYF; DNA: TGTGCCAGCAGCTTAGGGGGAGGGGGGGGAGGACAGTACTTC
D: TRBD2; V: TRBV18; size: NA; J: TRBJ2-7; CDR3: CASSPGGDEQYF; DNA: TGTGCCAGCTCACCCGGGGGGGACGAGCAGTACTTC
D: NA; V: TRBV6-5; size: NA; J: TRBJ1-5; CDR3: CASRRDGNQPQHF; DNA: TGTGCCAGCAGGCGGGATGGCAATCAGCCCCAGCATTTT
D: TRBD1; V: TRBV2; size: few; J: TRBJ1-1; CDR3: CARMMGTGHTEAFF; DNA: TGTGCCAGGATGATGGGGACAGGGCACACTGAAGCTTTCTTT
D: NA; V: TRBV9; size: NA; J: TRBJ1-2; CDR3: CASSVRVTGLNFGYTF; DNA: TGTGCCAGCAGCGTGAGGGTAACAGGGCTAAATTTTGGCTACACCTTC
D: NA; V: TRBV6-5; size: NA; J: TRBJ1-1; CDR3: CASSYVMRTEAFF; DNA: TGTGCCAGCAGTTATGTCATGCGCACTGAAGCTTTCTTT
D: TRBD1; V: TRBV4-1; size: NA; J: TRBJ2-2; CDR3: CASSQVGRGHTGELFF; DNA: TGCGCCAGCAGCCAAGTGGGCAGGGGGCATACCGGGGAGCTGTTTTTT
D: NA; V: TRBV5-4; size: NA; J: TRBJ2-7; CDR3: CASSLLQDDYEQYF; DNA: TGTGCCAGCAGCTTGCTACAGGACGACTACGAGCAGTACTTC
D: TRBD1; V: TRBV18; size: NA; J: TRBJ2-2; CDR3: CASSPLTGGNTGELFF; DNA: TGTGCCAGCTCACCGCTTACAGGGGGAAACACCGGGGAGCTGTTTTTT
D: NA; V: TRBV19; size: NA; J: TRBJ1-5; CDR3: CASIPSSGFWNQPQHF; DNA: TGTGCCAGTATCCCGAGCAGCGGGTTCTGGAATCAGCCCCAGCATTTT
D: NA; V: TRBV27; size: NA; J: TRBJ2-7; CDR3: CASSLGQHYEQYF; DNA: TGTGCCAGCAGTTTAGGACAGCACTACGAGCAGTACTTC
D: NA; V: TRBV5-8; size: once; J: TRBJ1-3; CDR3: CASSRLLSDWNTIYF; DNA: TGTGCCAGCAGCCGTTTATTGAGCGATTGGAACACCATATATTTT
D: NA; V: TRBV7-3; size: NA; J: TRBJ2-5; CDR3: CASSLSSGVGETQYF; DNA: TGTGCCAGCAGCTTAAGCTCCGGGGTGGGGGAGACCCAGTACTTC
D: NA; V: TRBV4-1; size: once; J: TRBJ1-5; CDR3: CASSQGPGRGYLGNQPQHF; DNA: TGCGCCAGCAGCCAAGGTCCGGGACGGGGGTATCTTGGCAATCAGCCCCAGCATTTT
D: NA; V: TRBV9; size: NA; J: TRBJ2-5; CDR3: CASSITGTHHQETQYF; DNA: TGTGCCAGCAGTATTACCGGGACTCACCACCAAGAGACCCAGTACTTC
D: NA; V: TRBV6-1; size: NA; J: TRBJ1-2; CDR3: CASSESGGASGYTF; DNA: TGTGCCAGCAGTGAATCAGGAGGGGCCTCTGGCTACACCTTC